Listed here is a single T cell receptor (beta chain). The antigen is not known. The entry originates in a study of CXCR3-negative and CXCR3-positive naive CD8 T cells. General study results and limits: Whereas both naive subsets had comparably high diversity, memory CD8+ cells had much lower diversity. TRBV-TRBJ usage matched between naive CXCR3-negative and CXCR3-positive cells but not between memory cells. CXCR3 expression partially decreased after cryopreservation; most assays used fresh PBMCs. TRB CDR3s were more hydrophobic in CXCR3-positive than in CXCR3-negative naive cells.

The germline V gene has CDR1 SQVTM and CDR2 ANQGSEA. The CDR3 runs to 13 residues. With 290,000 or so cells each, the CD8+ T cell subsets were individually sorted in triplicate. Libraries of TRB cDNA were made by 5' RACE and carried UMIs. TCRdb reanalyzed the 5' RACE reads, giving one entry per CDR3 protein sequence and no DNA. This table holds approximately 59,000 distinct CDR3 sequences. The V gene is TRBV29-1, the J gene TRBJ1-1; checking the TCRdb D call of TRBD1 is not possible without DNA. Sequencing was performed on naive CXCR3+ CD8+ T cells from blood. Indicated subset: CD45RO-CCR7+CD27+CD95- naive CD8+ T cells expressing CXCR3 (TNR3+). This clonotype originated in a human donor in good health. Some clones in this sample may be carry-over from other donors' samples. CDR3 in amino acids: CSVDRGANTEAFF.